This T cell receptor beta chain originates from a study of metastatic and nonmetastatic thyroid tumors. Overall study context: Where malignant and benign thyroid patients were concerned, repertoires were compared across blood and tumor or nodule tissue. Whole-study findings and limits: A significant increase in TCR beta diversity was reportedly seen in malignant thyroid tumors relative to benign nodules, in blood and tumor.

Trimming pared 5 bases from V and 5 bases from J, leaving 19 bases between. Germline V CDR1 and CDR2: MNHEY, SMNVEV (reference sequence). The CDR3 loop spans 16 amino acids. In the authors' methods: In papillary thyroid cancer, a distant-metastasis classifier was built using CDR3 differences across clinicopathological groups. TCRdb re-analyzed the PCR reads through MiXCR. The V and J calls reflect TCRdb's pipeline rather than the authors' work. Here the sample spans about 39,000 clones, 15% to 20% being singletons. There were no patients who had received any treatment before thyroid surgery. In its sample, this clone was seen many times. What it binds is unknown.

The chain links TRBV27 to TRBJ1-5; TRBD1 is a possible D gene (5 bases). The specimen was tumor tissue. This sequence originates from a female donor with papillary thyroid cancer or a benign thyroid nodule (not recorded which). Some clones in this sample may be carry-over from other donors' samples. CDR3 coding DNA: TGTGCCAGCAGTCCCTTCTCAGGGTTTAGTGATCAGCCCCAGCATTTT. Its protein is CASSPFSGFSDQPQHF.